This passage covers 24 T cell receptor beta chains from one sample sequenced in a study of blood T cell repertoires in COVID-19. Clones were read by immunoSEQ multiplex PCR, and TCRdb kept only the in-frame ones, dropping some. The sample lists 85,000 to 130,000 clones, 82% seen once, with 4% to 6% in the top ten. Material: peripheral blood. Receptors originate from a man aged 60 to 69 with acute or convalescent COVID-19.

This clone appeared once. The genes are TRBV27 and TRBJ2-3, with TRBD2 matching over 13 bases. The V segment lost 6 bases and the J segment 9 bases; nucleotides outside the gene matches: 15. The germline V gene has CDR1 MNHEY and CDR2 SMNVEV (reference sequence). The CDR3 runs 17 residues. The CDR3 DNA is TGTGCCAGCAGAAGGACTAGCGGGGGACCAACACAGAGCACGCAGTATTTT. This translates into CASRRTSGGPTQSTQYF.

The CDR3 DNA sequence: TGTGCCAGCACAGGGGGCGTTTACTATGGCTACACCTTC. It specifies CASTGGVYYGYTF. V is TRBV27 and J is TRBJ1-2, with 8 bases aligning to TRBD1. The CDR3 is 13 amino acids. Germline CDR1 MNHEY, CDR2 SMNVEV (reference sequence). Unmatched junction bases numbered 4, after V lost 7 bases and J lost 3 bases.

The rearrangement uses TRBV6-4 and TRBJ2-1; 7 bases fit TRBD1. Germline CDR1 is MRHNA and CDR2 is SNTAGT. This CDR3 has 13 residues. Trimming took 4 bases from V and 5 from J; bases not matched to a gene: 2. The CDR3 DNA follows: TGTGCCAGCAGTGGGGACAGAAACAATGAGCAGTTCTTC. Translating gives CASSGDRNNEQFF.

This clone has just one count. The chain couples TRBV27 to TRBJ2-7; 12 nucleotides match TRBD1. The CDR3 loop spans 13 amino acids. CDR1 and CDR2 from the germline V gene are MNHEY and SMNVEV (reference sequence). The V segment lost 6 bases and the J segment 4 bases; nucleotides outside the gene matches: 1. The CDR3 DNA follows: TGTGCCAGCAGGGGACAGGGGGCATACGAGCAGTACTTC. As protein: CASRGQGAYEQYF.

The J gene is TRBJ1-2, the V gene TRBV28; 9 nucleotides match TRBD1. The CDR3 spans 14 residues. Per germline, CDR1 MDHEN and CDR2 SYDVKM. Trimming took 2 bases from V and 3 from J; bases not matched to a gene: 1. In DNA, the CDR3 is TGTGCCAGCAGTTTACGACAGGGGGACTATGGCTACACCTTC. Its translation: CASSLRQGDYGYTF.

This chain uses TRBV18 with TRBJ2-2; D is possibly TRBD2 (6 bases). This CDR3 comprises 16 residues. Per germline, CDR1 KGHSH and CDR2 LQKENI. Trimming pared 3 bases from V and 5 bases from J, leaving 16 bases between. The CDR3 sequence is CASSPLAGRGTGELFF. The CDR3 DNA is TGTGCCAGCTCACCCTTGGCGGGAAGAGGAACCGGGGAGCTGTTTTTT.

This chain uses TRBV7-9 with TRBJ2-1; D perhaps matches TRBD2 (6 bases). In germline, CDR1 is SEHNR, CDR2 FQNEAQ (reference sequence). The V gene lost 1 base and the J gene lost 3 bases, with 13 bases spanning the gap. The CDR3 runs 16 residues. The DNA of the CDR3 is TGTGCCAGCAGCTTAGGGGACGGGAGAGTCTACAATGAGCAGTTCTTC. Protein product: CASSLGDGRVYNEQFF.

In its sample, this clone was seen once. The CDR3 is CASSLKETGGFGYTF. CDR3 nucleotides: TGTGCCAGCAGCTTAAAGGAGACAGGGGGCTTTGGCTACACCTTC. The chain has TRBV7-9 and TRBJ1-2, with 10 bases aligning to TRBD1. Germline-derived CDR1 and CDR2 are SEHNR and FQNEAQ (reference sequence). This CDR3 is 15 amino acids long. The J segment lost 7 bases and the V segment lost 2 bases, leaving 7 bases of the junction unmatched.

This clone occurred many times. The chain links TRBV18 to TRBJ2-2, with TRBD2 as a possible D gene (6 bases). The V end lost 4 bases, the J end lost 5 bases, and 11 bases lay between the germline ends. The CDR3 is made up of 14 amino acids. Germline V gene data show CDR1 as KGHSH and CDR2 as LQKENI. CDR3 loop: CASSRAGRTGELFF. The CDR3 nucleotides are TGTGCCAGCTCACGGGCCGGGAGAACCGGGGAGCTGTTTTTT.

This chain uses TRBV19 with TRBJ1-1; D is perhaps TRBD1 (5 bases). This CDR3 is 14 amino acids long. With 4 bases removed from V and 2 bases from J, the gap between germline ends came to 11 bases. The germline V gene has CDR1 LNHDA and CDR2 SQIVND (reference sequence). CDR3 sequence: CASSKAGKNTEAFF. In DNA form, the CDR3 reads TGTGCCAGTAGTAAGGCAGGGAAAAACACTGAAGCTTTCTTT.

V and J are TRBV6-1 and TRBJ1-3; TRBD1 matches at 7 bases. This CDR3 region has 18 residues. From germline, CDR1 is MNHNS and CDR2 SASEGT. The J segment lost 2 bases and the V segment lost 4 bases, leaving 14 bases of the junction unmatched. The CDR3: CASSGHTTGQTTGNTIYF. In DNA, the CDR3 is TGTGCCAGCAGTGGCCACACTACGGGACAGACAACTGGAAACACCATATATTTT.

The chain has TRBV18 and TRBJ1-1; maybe TRBD1 (5 bases). Deletions cut 3 bases from V and 1 base from J, with 12 bases between. CDR1 is KGHSH and CDR2 is LQKENI in the germline V gene. The CDR3 totals 15 residues. CDR3 sequence (DNA): TGTGCCAGCTCACCGACCCGGGGGAAGAACACTGAAGCTTTCTTT. The encoded protein is CASSPTRGKNTEAFF.

The genes are TRBV28 and TRBJ1-2; no clear D gene. This CDR3 is built from 14 residues. V lost 6 bases to trimming and J lost 5 bases, with 16 bases between them. CDR1 is MDHEN and CDR2 is SYDVKM in the germline V gene. The CDR3 here is CASSPASAAYGYTF. CDR3 sequence (DNA): TGTGCCAGCAGCCCTGCCAGCGCCGCTTATGGCTACACCTTC.

The rearrangement links TRBV10-3 to TRBJ2-5, with TRBD1 matching over 9 bases. The CDR3 covers 15 residues. The V gene's germline CDR1 is ENHRY and CDR2 SYGVKD. J lost 1 base, V lost 1 base, and 1 base had no gene match. This CDR3 is CAISEWGQGQETQYF. The CDR3 DNA reads as TGTGCCATCAGTGAGTGGGGACAGGGCCAAGAGACCCAGTACTTC.

The rearrangement joins TRBV19 to TRBJ2-5, with TRBD2 matching 7 bases. Germline-derived CDR1 and CDR2 are LNHDA and SQIVND (reference sequence). The junction had 14 bases not matched to a gene; V was cut back by 6 bases and J by 4 bases. The CDR3 spans 16 residues. CDR3 bases: TGTGCCAGTAGGGACACAAGCGGGAATCGGAGAGAGACCCAGTACTTC. As protein: CASRDTSGNRRETQYF.

The chain is built from TRBV5-8 and TRBJ2-2; TRBD2 agrees at 10 bases. After removal of 0 bases from V and 6 bases from J, the junction contained 5 bases not matched to a gene. Germline CDR1 is SGHTS and CDR2 is YDEGEE. The CDR3 length is 16 residues. CDR3 residues: CASSLELAGWPGELFF. The DNA for the CDR3 is TGTGCCAGCAGCTTGGAACTAGCGGGGTGGCCCGGGGAGCTGTTTTTT. The full variable domain, in which reference TRBV5-8 and TRBJ2-2 provide the parts outside the CDR3, is EAGVTQSPTHLIKTRGQQATLRCSPISGHTSVYWYQQALGLGLQFLLWYDEGEERNRGNFPPRFSGRQFPNYSSELNVNALELEDSALYLCASSLELAGWPGELFFGEGSRLTVL.

This clone was seen a handful of times. V gene TRBV18 combines with J gene TRBJ1-6; 8 bases agree with TRBD1. Germline V gene data show CDR1 as KGHSH and CDR2 as LQKENI. J lost 9 bases, V lost 3 bases, and 7 bases had no gene match. CDR3 size: 15 residues. CDR3 nucleotide sequence: TGTGCCAGCTCACCCAGGGGACAGGAAACTTCACCCCTCCACTTT. Its translation: CASSPRGQETSPLHF. The full variable domain, its missing parts supplied by reference TRBV18 and TRBJ1-6, is NAGVMQNPRHLVRRRGQEARLRCSPMKGHSHVYWYRQLPEEGLKFMVYLQKENIIDESGMPKERFSAEFPKEGPSILRIQQVVRGDSAAYFCASSPRGQETSPLHFGNGTRLTVT.

J is TRBJ2-1 and V is TRBV6-2 or TRBV6-3; 10 bases agree with TRBD2. The CDR3 runs 16 residues. With V trimmed by 3 bases and J by 4 bases, 6 bases remained unmatched. The germline V gene has CDR1 MNHEY and CDR2 SVGEGT. For the CDR3, the DNA is TGTGCCAGCAGTTATTCGTTAGCGGGGGGATACAATGAGCAGTTCTTC. It yields the protein CASSYSLAGGYNEQFF.

This clone is a singleton in its sample. The chain is built from TRBV27 and TRBJ2-2; 7 bases line up with TRBD1. The germline V gene encodes CDR1 MNHEY and CDR2 SMNVEV (reference sequence). The CDR3 is made up of 15 amino acids. Trimming cost V 7 bases and J 3 bases; bases outside gene matches: 8. The DNA for the CDR3 is TGTGCCAGCACTCAGGGGGATCGGTACACCGGGGAGCTGTTTTTT. Translation: CASTQGDRYTGELFF.

The chain is built from TRBV2 and TRBJ1-2; no definite D call. V was pared by 1 base and J by 4 bases, with 13 bases between. CDR3 length: 15 amino acids. Germline CDR1 is SNHLY and CDR2 is FYNNEI. Written as DNA, the CDR3 is TGTGCCAGCAGTGAAGTTGTGGTAGATGTCTATGGCTACACCTTC. Translation gives CASSEVVVDVYGYTF.

The chain recombines TRBV7-2 with TRBJ2-7; 12 nucleotides line up with TRBD1. Germline V lookup: CDR1 SGHTA, CDR2 FQGNSA. There are 18 residues in the CDR3. V was clipped by 5 bases and J by 2 bases; unmatched bases: 13. The CDR3 region is CASSRPGTGGTYTYEQYF. DNA for the CDR3: TGTGCCAGCAGCCGTCCCGGGACAGGGGGCACCTATACCTACGAGCAGTACTTC.

The chain employs TRBV30 and TRBJ2-3, with 7 bases identical to TRBD1. With V trimmed by 2 bases and J by 2 bases, 4 bases remained unmatched. The CDR3 is made up of 14 amino acids. Germline CDR1 is GTSNPN and CDR2 is SVGIG (reference sequence). CDR3 DNA sequence: TGTGCCTGGAGTCCAGGGGGACACACAGATACGCAGTATTTT. This sequence encodes CAWSPGGHTDTQYF.

This chain joins TRBV27 and TRBJ2-3; 7 bases align to TRBD2. The CDR3 runs to 14 residues. The V and J ends lost 7 bases and 1 base, in that order; junction bases with no gene match: 5. Germline CDR1 and CDR2: MNHEY and SMNVEV (reference sequence). The CDR3 sequence: CASKVAGGTDTQYF. CDR3 coding DNA: TGTGCCAGCAAGGTGGCGGGGGGCACAGATACGCAGTATTTT.

This rearrangement joins TRBV4-1 to TRBJ1-1, with D unclear. V lost 1 base and J 0 bases, leaving 18 bases between the germline ends. The germline V gene has CDR1 MGHRA and CDR2 YSYEKL. The CDR3 is made up of 18 amino acids. CDR3 region: CASSQGRARSRMNTEAFF. CDR3 coding DNA: TGCGCCAGCAGCCAAGGGCGGGCGCGGAGCCGAATGAACACTGAAGCTTTCTTT.